This T cell receptor (beta chain) originates from a study of blood T cell repertoires in COVID-19. Study at large: Italy, Spain and the United States were the sources of the convalescent and acute COVID-19 samples. T cells, B-cell-depleted T cells, or PBMCs provided the cDNA or gDNA that served as material.

In the original workflow: Amplifying reference gene primers gave estimates of nucleated cell counts. The method was immunoSEQ multiplex PCR; TCRdb's version includes in-frame clones alone and lacks a portion of them. The V and J calls and the clone size are those of that table, but D and trimming were determined from the DNA. The table has about 22,000 clones, less than 95% seen once; the top ten hold 2.7%. The CDR3 is 12 residues long. The ends were cut back, 4 bases at V and 6 bases at J, with 8 bases in the middle. Germline assignment: CDR1 LNHDA and CDR2 SQIVND (reference sequence). This receptor was identified in a man in his sixties or seventies with acute or convalescent COVID-19. The sequencing input was peripheral blood. The chain combines TRBV19 with TRBJ2-3, with a tentative D call TRBD2 (6 bases). This CDR3 reads CASSRRVDTQYF. The CDR3 coding sequence is TGTGCCAGTAGTAGGAGGGTGGATACGCAGTATTTT.